This T cell receptor (beta chain) was profiled in a study of beta chain features in type 1 diabetes (dated by TCRdb to between 2017 and 2018). For the study in its entirety: No differences in mean age, gender distribution, total cell number or subset yield were found between patients and healthy donors. A total of 90 million to 140 million sorted cells were examined across all samples, and RNA yield correlated strongly with the number of cells per subset. In the study, recently diagnosed type 1 diabetes patients and matched healthy donors were compared on the TCRB repertoires of their sorted circulating CD4+ T cell subsets. Regulatory and stem cell-like memory subsets were isolated from only 8 patients and about 8 healthy donors, whereas naive and central memory subsets came from all 30 or so donors.

Each donor gave one peripheral blood draw, roughly 0.12 L on average, collected into heparinised tubes. Using a panel that included CD45RO, CCR7, CD25, CD127, CD95 and CD27, naive, central memory, regulatory and stem cell-like memory CD4+ T cells were sorted on a BD FACSAria II. Purity was above 95% for every sorted population. Right away, PBMCs were isolated by Lymphoprep density gradient centrifugation and were stained directly, with no culture step. So that batch effects would be minimized, each experiment stained and sorted samples in pairs, pairing one healthy donor with one patient. The High Capacity cDNA Reverse Transcription Kit was used to reverse transcribe all of the isolated RNA, meaning that expressed TCRB transcripts were what got sequenced. Deep immunoSEQ sequencing was applied to naive, central memory and regulatory T cell samples, giving an average of roughly 3.5 million total reads per sample. Sorted cells were lysed in RLT buffer, and RNA was extracted using DNase-treated RNeasy Micro or Mini kits according to cell number. Each cell subset was processed separately to prevent cross-contamination, with patient and healthy donor samples processed together. The immunoSEQ multiplex PCR was used to amplify TCRB sequences from cDNA, generating 87-bp fragments that spanned the CDR3 region. The amplicons were sequenced using the Illumina HiSeq platform. The authors' analysis ran thus. PCR bias was corrected computationally using synthetic template baselines, and reads within Hamming distance 2 were collapsed, with unmergeable singletons discarded. Reads were aligned to IMGT to assign V, D and J genes, CDR3 length, and insertions or deletions at six rearrangement sites. Clonotype counts were normalized to sorted cell number within each subset before computing true diversity and Gini coefficients with the tcR R package. The overlap coefficient, calculated on TCRB nucleotide sequences, was used to measure repertoire sharing. Out-of-frame TCRB sequences from naive cells were analyzed as a proxy for the pre-selection repertoire. This immuneACCESS table, as held by TCRdb, lists in-frame sequences with V and J called but not all clones. Of the missing ones, under half trace to an unresolved V gene in checked studies; the others have no known cause. D and trimming were read from the DNA, whereas the V and J calls and clone size are those reported in that table. For this sample there are about 250,000 clones; 11% to 15% appear just once. The ten largest clonotypes hold around 0.03% of the sample.

This clone was counted a few times. There is no known antigen for this receptor. There are no base qualities to consult, and no much larger clone falls within one base. CDR1 and CDR2 are read off the germline V gene as ENHRY and SYGVKD. Clipping removes 3 bases from V and 10 bases from J, with 9 as the unmatched junction base count. The CDR3 measures 16 amino acids from cysteine to phenylalanine. Just CDR3 DNA is preserved here, 48 bases in frame from base 1. The investigation overall reported the following: Sequencing cDNA rather than genomic DNA could over-represent highly expressing activated cells, although activation and CD3 levels did not differ between groups. Naive, central memory and regulatory TCRB repertoires appeared to be more similar among patients than among healthy donors. PCR might favor shorter templates, but patient and control samples were amplified and corrected together, so any skew would affect both groups equally. At VDJ recombination sites, type 1 diabetes patients had fewer insertions and more deleted nucleotides, which implies abnormalities in thymic rearrangement. A moderate but significant shortening of TCRB CDR3 length was observed in type 1 diabetes patients in all four CD4+ subsets. Only small numbers of individuals were included in the HLA sub-analyses, which left unresolved whether HLA type had any influence on TCRB rearrangement.

This sequence originates from a woman between 40 and 50 years old in good health. The sequenced sample was naive CD4+ T cells from blood. The label giving this sample's cell subset or site can be read as: true naive CD4+ T cells. The chain links TRBV10-3 with TRBJ1-6, and 10 bases in between align with TRBD1. The CDR3 protein: CAISELRDRGSSPLHF. The DNA sequence reads TGTGCCATCAGTGAACTCCGGGACAGGGGTAGCTCACCCCTCCACTTT.